These 14 T cell receptor beta chains came from one sample sequenced in a study of cytomegalovirus exposure and HLA in healthy donors. Researchers ran the PCR with 60 Vbeta and 13 Jbeta primers. Sequencing was performed with immunoSEQ multiplex PCR; in TCRdb, only in-frame clones are kept and a portion is missing. The table records approximately 190,000 clones, 81% of them present only once. What was sequenced was PBMCs. Receptors originate from a man between 50 and 59 years old in good health and CMV-seronegative.

The J gene is TRBJ1-2, the V gene TRBV6-4; D unclear. The V end lost 1 base, the J end lost 7 bases, and 7 bases lay between the germline ends. The CDR3 is made up of 12 amino acids. The germline V gene encodes CDR1 MRHNA and CDR2 SNTAGT. CDR3 DNA sequence: TGTGCCAGCAGTGACTTACGGGGTGGCTACACCTTC. Amino acids: CASSDLRGGYTF.

The chain combines TRBV19 with TRBJ1-5; D unclear. Germline CDR1 and CDR2: LNHDA and SQIVND (reference sequence). The CDR3 sequence is 15 residues long. The V end lost 6 bases, the J end lost 2 bases, and 14 bases lay between the germline ends. This CDR3 reads CASSFPQYGNQPQHF. The CDR3 nucleotides read TGTGCCAGTAGCTTTCCCCAGTATGGCAATCAGCCCCAGCATTTT. The entire variable domain, with the rest obtained from reference TRBV19 and TRBJ1-5, is as follows: DGGITQSPKYLFRKEGQNVTLSCEQNLNHDAMYWYRQDPGQGLRLIYYSQIVNDFQKGDIAEGYSVSREKKESFPLTVTSAQKNPTAFYLCASSFPQYGNQPQHFGDGTRLSIL.

This clone was picked up one time. J is TRBJ1-2 and V is TRBV4-3; 9 bases are shared with TRBD1. CDR3 size: 18 residues. Looked up from germline, CDR1 is LGHNA and CDR2 is YSLEER. V was clipped by 3 bases and J by 3 bases; unmatched bases: 14. The CDR3, as DNA: TGCGCCAGCAGCCAGGACCCGGGACAGGGTAATTGGGACTATGGCTACACCTTC. This encodes CASSQDPGQGNWDYGYTF.

The chain couples TRBV19 to TRBJ2-5, with 9 bases identical to TRBD2. CDR1 is LNHDA, CDR2 SQIVND, per germline (reference sequence). The CDR3 sequence is 15 residues long. V lost 2 bases, J lost 2 bases, and 3 bases stayed unmatched. The CDR3 nucleotides are TGTGCCAGTAGTATACTGGCGGGGGGGCAAGAGACCCAGTACTTC. Translated: CASSILAGGQETQYF.

The V gene is TRBV7-2, the J gene TRBJ2-1; TRBD1 might be the D (6 bases). The CDR3 spans 13 residues. CDR1 and CDR2 from the germline V gene are SGHTA and FQGNSA. The V end lost 3 bases, the J end lost 5 bases, and 8 bases lay between the germline ends. In DNA form, the CDR3 reads TGTGCCAGCAGCTTCAGGACAGACAATGAGCAGTTCTTC. Protein sequence: CASSFRTDNEQFF.

The genes are TRBV7-3 and TRBJ2-3, with 7 nucleotides matching TRBD2. From germline, CDR1 is SGHTA and CDR2 FQGTGA. The CDR3 runs to 15 residues. Trimming removed 3 bases from V and 5 bases from J; junction bases left unmatched: 8. CDR3 residues: CASSFTGGGVDTQYF. The CDR3 region has the DNA TGTGCCAGCAGCTTTACCGGCGGGGGAGTAGATACGCAGTATTTT.

The chain carries TRBV11-2 and TRBJ1-1; unclear D gene. In germline, CDR1 is SGHAT, CDR2 FQNNGV. V dropped 5 bases and J dropped 6 bases, with 16 bases sitting between them. This CDR3 region has 14 residues. The CDR3 DNA is TGTGCCAGCAGCCGACTGGCGGGGTTACCTGAAGCTTTCTTT. This sequence encodes CASSRLAGLPEAFF.

This clone was recorded once. The chain links TRBV9 to TRBJ2-7, with 8 bases matching TRBD1. The CDR3 has 14 amino acids. Germline loops: CDR1 SGDLS, CDR2 YYNGEE. Germline trimming cut 4 bases from V and 1 base from J; bases unmatched to any gene: 4. CDR3 residues: CASSPRTGSYEQYF. The CDR3 DNA follows: TGTGCCAGCAGCCCCCGGACAGGGTCCTACGAGCAGTACTTC.

This clone has only one observation. The rearrangement links TRBV4-1 to TRBJ1-6; 9 bases are a match to TRBD1. The CDR3 loop spans 18 amino acids. Germline V gene lookup returns CDR1 MGHRA and CDR2 YSYEKL. J lost 5 bases, V lost 2 bases, and 10 bases had no gene match. In DNA form, the CDR3 reads TGCGCCAGCAGCCAACTTAGAGCCGGGACAGGGCATAATTCACCCCTCCACTTT. It encodes CASSQLRAGTGHNSPLHF.

Written as DNA, the CDR3 is TGTGCCAGCAGTTCCGGGACAGAGGAGCAGTTCTTC. This translates into CASSSGTEEQFF. The chain carries TRBV11-2 and TRBJ2-1; 7 nucleotides match TRBD1. Per the germline V gene, CDR1 is SGHAT and CDR2 is FQNNGV. The CDR3 consists of 12 residues. The J segment lost 10 bases and the V segment lost 6 bases, leaving 6 bases of the junction unmatched.

V is TRBV7-7 and J is TRBJ2-1; 8 nucleotides match TRBD2. The V gene end was trimmed by 1 base and the J gene end by 8 bases; junction bases not matched to a gene: 7. The CDR3 has 15 amino acids. Germline loops: CDR1 SSHAT, CDR2 FNYEAQ (reference sequence). The CDR3 loop reads CASSLDGGARDEQFF. The CDR3 DNA is TGTGCCAGCAGCTTAGACGGGGGGGCCCGGGATGAGCAGTTCTTC.

The V call is TRBV7-9, the J call TRBJ1-2, with D unresolved. V was trimmed by 5 bases and J by 1 base, leaving 5 bases between them. Germline V lookup: CDR1 SEHNR, CDR2 FQNEAQ (reference sequence). The CDR3 contains 12 residues. As DNA, the CDR3 is TGTGCCAGCAGCCTTCGTAACTATGGCTACACCTTC. It yields the protein CASSLRNYGYTF.

The chain joins TRBV7-2 to TRBJ1-4, with TRBD1 matching over 7 bases. The germline gives CDR1 SGHTA, CDR2 FQGNSA. V was pared by 5 bases and J by 8 bases, with 11 bases of the junction left unmatched. The CDR3 runs to 15 residues. This CDR3 reads CASSPVRGTVEKLFF. CDR3 in DNA: TGTGCCAGCAGCCCGGTGAGGGGGACAGTCGAAAAACTGTTTTTT.

This clone was detected only a few times. J is TRBJ1-5 and V is TRBV5-6; D is uncertain. The V gene's germline CDR1 is SGHDT and CDR2 YYEEEE. The CDR3 sequence is 14 residues long. Trimming left V 0 bases short and J 5 bases short, with 9 bases between. The CDR3 here is CASSLAGYDQPQHF. DNA for the CDR3: TGTGCCAGCAGCTTGGCGGGATACGATCAGCCCCAGCATTTT.